These 16 T cell receptor beta chains came from one sample sequenced in a study of regulatory T cells in long-lasting Graves disease. Time point: newly diagnosed GD, antithyroid drugs for less than 3 months. PBMCs were the source of the RNA used for TCR sequencing. In building TCR beta libraries, iRepertoire HTBI primers were used together with Arm-PCR of CDR3 regions. TCRdb re-derived calls from the multiplex PCR reads in MiXCR, one entry per CDR3 protein. The repertoire consists of approximately 480,000 distinct CDR3 sequences, with about 17% occurring once and the leading ten covering roughly an eighth. The same data also went into a second study, on T cells in Graves' hyperthyroidism and ophthalmopathy.

Sequenced material: peripheral blood mononuclear cells (PBMCs), taken at new diagnosis, from a patient treated with antithyroid drugs. Every receptor here comes from a man aged 35-49 years with Graves disease.

This clonotype occurred many times. The chain employs TRBV28 and TRBJ1-3, with unresolved D. The length of the CDR3 is 14 residues. CDR1 MDHEN and CDR2 SYDVKM come from the germline V gene. V lost 11 bases to trimming and J lost 0 bases, with 14 bases between them. The CDR3: CASLASYSGNTIYF. The DNA of the CDR3 is TGTGCCTCCCTGGCCAGTTACTCTGGAAACACCATATATTTT.

This clonotype was counted between two and nine times. V is TRBV6-1 and J is TRBJ2-1; the D gene could be TRBD1 or TRBD2 (6 bases each). Germline assignment: CDR1 MNHNS and CDR2 SASEGT. CDR3 length: 15 amino acids. V dropped 4 bases and J dropped 9 bases, with 19 bases sitting between them. DNA of the CDR3: TGTGCCAGCAGTGCGCTGGACGGGGGACAAGGTGAGCAGTTCTTC. Encoded protein: CASSALDGGQGEQFF.

This clonotype was seen repeatedly, ten times or more. The chain links TRBV11-2 to TRBJ1-2, with 8 positions matching TRBD1. This CDR3 has 15 amino acids. With 0 bases clipped from V and 4 bases from J, the junction kept 4 bases outside the gene matches. Germline V gene lookup returns CDR1 SGHAT and CDR2 FQNNGV. The CDR3 nucleotides are TGTGCCAGCAGCTTAGACGGACAGGGAAGCTATGGCTACACCTTC. Translation: CASSLDGQGSYGYTF. Based on the CDR3 plus reference TRBV11-2 and TRBJ1-2, the full variable domain is EAGVAQSPRYKIIEKRQSVAFWCNPISGHATLYWYQQILGQGPKLLIQFQNNGVVDDSQLPKDRFSAERLKGVDSTLKIQPAKLEDSAVYLCASSLDGQGSYGYTFGSGTRLTVV.

V and J are TRBV5-1 and TRBJ2-1, with TRBD2 identical over 13 bases. J gave up 9 bases and V 4 bases, and 10 bases lay outside the gene matches. Per germline, CDR1 SGHRS and CDR2 YFSETQ. This CDR3 is 16 amino acids long. This chain's CDR3 is CASSPLGLAGYGEQFF. The CDR3 DNA reads as TGCGCCAGCAGCCCGTTGGGACTAGCGGGATACGGTGAGCAGTTCTTC.

There are many counts of this clonotype. J is TRBJ2-5 and V is TRBV5-1; 8 bases are a match to TRBD1. With V trimmed by 3 bases and J by 5 bases, 9 bases remained unmatched. The CDR3 covers 15 residues. Looked up from germline, CDR1 is SGHRS and CDR2 is YFSETQ. The CDR3 nucleotides read TGCGCCAGCAGCTCCTCCGGGACAGGATACGAGACCCAGTACTTC. Its protein product is CASSSSGTGYETQYF.

This clonotype has a count of ten or more. The chain carries TRBV27 and TRBJ2-7; possibly TRBD1 for D (5 bases). This CDR3 comprises 15 residues. Germline V gives CDR1 MNHEY, CDR2 SMNVEV (reference sequence). The V end was cut by 6 bases, the J end by 4 bases, with 19 bases between. The CDR3 here is CASSLRYQGVYEQYF. The CDR3 nucleotides read TGTGCCAGCAGCCTTAGGTATCAGGGTGTGTACGAGCAGTACTTC.

This clonotype was detected a few times. The chain couples TRBV27 to TRBJ2-2; tentatively, D is TRBD1 (6 bases). V lost 2 bases, J lost 0 bases, and 7 bases lay in between. Germline V gives CDR1 MNHEY, CDR2 SMNVEV (reference sequence). The CDR3 loop spans 15 amino acids. In DNA, the CDR3 is TGTGCCAGCAGTTTAGGGGACACGAACACCGGGGAGCTGTTTTTT. Its translation: CASSLGDTNTGELFF.

This clonotype was observed many times. This chain connects TRBV28 to TRBJ2-7; 16 positions match TRBD2. The trim removed 4 bases at V and 2 bases at J, leaving 2 bases unmatched. Germline values: CDR1 MDHEN, CDR2 SYDVKM. This CDR3 is built from 16 residues. The DNA for the CDR3 is TGTGCCAGCAGTTCGGGGACTAGCGGGAGGGCCTACGAGCAGTACTTC. Amino acids: CASSSGTSGRAYEQYF.

The chain has TRBV28 and TRBJ2-7; D possibly corresponds to TRBD2 (6 bases). This CDR3 has 14 amino acids. CDR1 and CDR2 (germline): MDHEN, SYDVKM. V shed 5 bases and J shed 5 bases, with 16 bases lying between them. The CDR3 coding sequence is TGTGCCAGCAGTCTCCCGACTAGGTTCAACGAGCAGTACTTC. Translating gives CASSLPTRFNEQYF.

This clonotype was observed at least ten times. The DNA for the CDR3 is TGTGCCAGTTCGACGGAACATTACTACAATGAGCAGTTCTTC. Amino acid sequence: CASSTEHYYNEQFF. This chain joins TRBV6-1 and TRBJ2-1; the D is unclear. The germline V gene has CDR1 MNHNS and CDR2 SASEGT. The CDR3 loop spans 14 amino acids. Between the trimmed V and J ends, which lost 9 bases and 3 bases, there was a span of 15 bases.

This clonotype has at least ten counts. The chain employs TRBV7-9 and TRBJ1-5, with 8 bases fitting TRBD1. Germline CDR1 is SEHNR and CDR2 is FQNEAQ (reference sequence). V trimming: 5 bases; J trimming: 1 base; junction bases outside the gene matches: 4. The CDR3 length is 15 residues. CDR3 residues: CASSTRQGSNQPQHF. The DNA of the CDR3 is TGTGCCAGCAGCACCCGACAGGGGAGCAATCAGCCCCAGCATTTT.

There are a few counts of this clonotype. The V and J genes are TRBV20-1 and TRBJ2-7, with D unresolved. The ends were cut back, 1 base at V and 2 bases at J, with 9 bases in the middle. The germline V gene has CDR1 DFQATT and CDR2 SNEGSKA (reference sequence). The CDR3 sequence is 13 residues long. The CDR3 sequence: CSARAEAAYEQYF. CDR3 coding DNA: TGCAGTGCTAGAGCCGAGGCAGCCTACGAGCAGTACTTC.

V gene TRBV5-1 combines with J gene TRBJ2-5; TRBD2 is a possible D gene (6 bases). Germline values: CDR1 SGHRS, CDR2 YFSETQ. The CDR3 loop spans 16 amino acids. V was cut by 4 bases and J by 1 base, with 17 bases left in between. DNA of the CDR3: TGCGCCAGCAGCCTGGCGACTAGTTCAACCCAAGAGACCCAGTACTTC. Amino acid sequence: CASSLATSSTQETQYF.

This clonotype was recorded many times. This CDR3 reads CASSPPGLAGGPGNIQYF. DNA of the CDR3: TGTGCCAGCAGCCCCCCGGGACTAGCGGGAGGGCCCGGAAACATTCAGTACTTC. This sequence joins TRBV13 and TRBJ2-4; 16 bases map to TRBD2. The V gene end was trimmed by 5 bases and the J gene end by 6 bases; junction bases not matched to a gene: 10. Germline V CDR1 and CDR2: PRHDT, FYEKMQ (reference sequence). The CDR3 covers 18 residues.

This clonotype was detected many times. V is TRBV2 and J is TRBJ1-5, with D uncertain. V was clipped by 6 bases and J by 0 bases, with 9 bases between them. The CDR3 extends over 14 amino acids. Germline V gives CDR1 SNHLY, CDR2 FYNNEI. CDR3 amino acids: CASRATYSNQPQHF. The CDR3 nucleotides read TGTGCCAGCAGGGCCACCTATAGCAATCAGCCCCAGCATTTT. The full variable domain, its missing parts supplied by reference TRBV2 and TRBJ1-5, is EPEVTQTPSHQVTQMGQEVILRCVPISNHLYFYWYRQILGQKVEFLVSFYNNEISEKSEIFDDQFSVERPDGSNFTLKIRSTKLEDSAMYFCASRATYSNQPQHFGDGTRLSIL.

This clonotype was detected many times. V gene TRBV7-2 combines with J gene TRBJ2-5, with D perhaps matching TRBD1 or TRBD2 (6 bases each). Germline CDR1 SGHTA, CDR2 FQGNSA. The CDR3 is 15 amino acids. Trimming pared 5 bases from V and 5 bases from J, leaving 18 bases between. CDR3 region: CASSVFSGARETQYF. CDR3 bases: TGTGCCAGCAGCGTCTTTTCGGGGGCGCGGGAGACCCAGTACTTC.